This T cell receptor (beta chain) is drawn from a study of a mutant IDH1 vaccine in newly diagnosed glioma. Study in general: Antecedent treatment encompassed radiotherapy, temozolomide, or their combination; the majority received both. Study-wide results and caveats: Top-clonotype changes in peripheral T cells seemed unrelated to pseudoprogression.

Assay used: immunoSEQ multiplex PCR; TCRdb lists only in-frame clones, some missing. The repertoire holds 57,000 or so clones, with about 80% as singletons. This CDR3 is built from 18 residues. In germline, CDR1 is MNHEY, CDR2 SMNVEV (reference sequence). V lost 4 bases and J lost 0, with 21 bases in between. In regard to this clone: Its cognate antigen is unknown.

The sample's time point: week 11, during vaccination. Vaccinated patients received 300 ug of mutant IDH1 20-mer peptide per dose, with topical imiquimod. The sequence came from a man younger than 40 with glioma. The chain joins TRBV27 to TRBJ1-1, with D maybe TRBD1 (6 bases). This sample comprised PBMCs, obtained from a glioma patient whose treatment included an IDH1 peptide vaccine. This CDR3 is CASSSTWSLGQLNTEAFF. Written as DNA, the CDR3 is TGTGCCAGCAGTTCCACCTGGTCGCTTGGACAGCTGAACACTGAAGCTTTCTTT.